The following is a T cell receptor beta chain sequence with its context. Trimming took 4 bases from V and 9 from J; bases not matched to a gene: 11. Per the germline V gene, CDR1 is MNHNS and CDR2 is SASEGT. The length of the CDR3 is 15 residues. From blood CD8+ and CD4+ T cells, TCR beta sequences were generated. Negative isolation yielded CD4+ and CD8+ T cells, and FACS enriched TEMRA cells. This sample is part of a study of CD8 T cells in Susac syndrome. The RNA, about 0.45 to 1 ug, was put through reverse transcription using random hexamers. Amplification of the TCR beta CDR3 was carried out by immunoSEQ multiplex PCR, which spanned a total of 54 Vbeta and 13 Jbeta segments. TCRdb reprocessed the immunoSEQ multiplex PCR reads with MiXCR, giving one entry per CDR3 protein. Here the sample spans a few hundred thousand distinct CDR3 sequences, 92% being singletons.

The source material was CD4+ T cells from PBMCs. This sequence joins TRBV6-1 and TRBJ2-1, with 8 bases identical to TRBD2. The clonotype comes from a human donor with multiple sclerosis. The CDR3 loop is CASSGGTRRSGEQFF. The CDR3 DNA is TGTGCCAGCAGTGGGGGGACTAGAAGATCGGGTGAGCAGTTCTTC.